A selection of T cell receptor beta chains follows, all from one sample in a study of OX40 agonist ivuxolimab in advanced cancers. Some clones are missing from TCRdb's copy, which holds only in-frame ones; the method was immunoSEQ multiplex PCR. Found here are more than 80,000 clones, 85% to 90% of them singletons; the top ten hold just under 2%. The material was CD4+ or CD8+ T cells sorted from blood, obtained in a trial of the OX40 agonist ivuxolimab. These receptor sequences come from an adult with an advanced solid tumor such as melanoma, head and neck, liver or kidney cancer. Each CDR3 is given with its conserved first and last residue. A D gene is named only where the DNA matches it firmly. Clone size appears in some rows only: once, few, many, or a class for an expanded clone.

d_call clone_size j_call v_call cdr3_nt cdr3_aa
NA NA TRBJ1-2 TRBV5-4 TGTGCCAGCAGTCCCGGGACCGAGTATGGCTACACCTTC CASSPGTEYGYTF
TRBD1 few TRBJ2-1 TRBV7-6 TGTGCCAGCAGCCGTCAAACAGGGGACACTGAGCAGTTCTTC CASSRQTGDTEQFF
NA NA TRBJ1-3 TRBV10-3 TGTGCCATCAACGACGGATACTCTGGAAACACCATATATTTT CAINDGYSGNTIYF
NA NA TRBJ2-5 TRBV7-9 TGTGCCAGCACCCGACAGGATCAAGAGACCCAGTACTTC CASTRQDQETQYF
TRBD2 NA TRBJ2-1 TRBV2 TGTGCCAGCAGGGGGACTAGCGGGAGAGACCACAATGAGCAGTTCTTC CASRGTSGRDHNEQFF
TRBD2 NA TRBJ2-5 TRBV2 TGTGCCAGCAGGAAGGGACTAGCGGGAGTGTGGCAAGAGACCCAGTACTTC CASRKGLAGVWQETQYF
TRBD2 NA TRBJ2-2 TRBV9 TGTGCCAGCAGTATGCAGGGACTAGCGGGAAACACCGGGGAGCTGTTTTTT CASSMQGLAGNTGELFF
TRBD2 NA TRBJ2-3 TRBV6-4 TGTGCCAGCAGCGGGGCTAGCGGGACAGATACGCAGTATTTT CASSGASGTDTQYF
NA NA TRBJ1-2 TRBV7-2 TGTGCCAGCAGCTTAACCCAGGGAGTCTATGGCTACACCTTC CASSLTQGVYGYTF
NA NA TRBJ1-2 TRBV6-1 TGTGCCAGCAGTGAAGCGGGGACAAGAATTGGAGGCTATGGCTACACCTTC CASSEAGTRIGGYGYTF
NA NA TRBJ2-2 TRBV2 TGTGCCAGCCAGGGGACCGGGGAGCTGTTTTTT CASQGTGELFF
TRBD2 NA TRBJ2-3 TRBV4-1 TGCGCCAGCAGCCAGACTAGCGGGGGATCAGATACGCAGTATTTT CASSQTSGGSDTQYF
TRBD2 NA TRBJ2-1 TRBV30 TGTGCCTGGAGGTCCCTAAGCGGGAGGGGCTCCTACAATGAGCAGTTCTTC CAWRSLSGRGSYNEQFF
NA NA TRBJ1-5 TRBV19 TGTGCCAGTAGATCAGGAGGAAGAGGGCCCCAGCATTTT CASRSGGRGPQHF
NA many TRBJ1-3 TRBV30 TGTGCCTGGAGTGAGTCTTGGCGGGGCTCTGGAAACACCATATATTTT CAWSESWRGSGNTIYF
TRBD1 NA TRBJ1-2 TRBV28 TGTGCCAGCAGTTATCCGGGACAGGGGGCTGAGGGCTACACCTTC CASSYPGQGAEGYTF
NA NA TRBJ1-5 TRBV28 TGTGCCAGCAGACTCCAGGTGACTCAGCCCCAGCATTTT CASRLQVTQPQHF
TRBD2 NA TRBJ2-7 TRBV7-2 TGTGCCAGCAGCTTAAGTGCTAGCGGGGTTTCCTACGAGCAGTACTTC CASSLSASGVSYEQYF
NA NA TRBJ2-2 TRBV6-5 TGTGCCAGCAGTTACCGACAAACGAACACCGGGGAGCTGTTTTTT CASSYRQTNTGELFF
TRBD2 once TRBJ2-1 TRBV7-9 TGTGCCAGCAGCTTAGAGACTAGCGGGGGTTATGAGCAGTTCTTC CASSLETSGGYEQFF
TRBD2 NA TRBJ2-7 TRBV6-6 TGTGCCAGCAGTGGGACTAGCGGGGCCTACGAGCAGTACTTC CASSGTSGAYEQYF
TRBD1 once TRBJ2-7 TRBV30 TGTGCCTGGAGATCGGACAGGGGCTACGAGCAGTACTTC CAWRSDRGYEQYF
TRBD1 NA TRBJ2-7 TRBV11-2 TGTGCCAGCAGCTTAGCGACAGGGCCTTCCTACGAGCAGTACTTC CASSLATGPSYEQYF
NA NA TRBJ2-3 TRBV5-1 TGCGCCAGCAGCCCGGACACCACTAGCACAGATACGCAGTATTTT CASSPDTTSTDTQYF
NA NA TRBJ1-2 TRBV10-3 TGTGCCATCAACGCAGGGGAATTGAACTATGGCTACACCTTC CAINAGELNYGYTF
NA NA TRBJ1-5 TRBV28 TGTGCCAGCAGTTTATTACGACTAAAAAATCCTCAGTTTTTAGATTATAGCAATCAGCCCCAGCATTTT CASSLLRLKNPQFLDYSNQPQHF
NA once TRBJ1-2 TRBV7-3 TGTGCCAGCAGCTTACAGGGGCCGCCCGCTAACTATGGCTACACCTTC CASSLQGPPANYGYTF
NA NA TRBJ1-3 TRBV7-9 TGTGCCAGCACCCGAGGGGGCTCTGGAAACACCATATATTTT CASTRGGSGNTIYF
NA NA TRBJ2-5 TRBV20-1 TGCAGTGCTTTCCAAGAGACCCAGTACTTC CSAFQETQYF
TRBD2 NA TRBJ2-5 TRBV27 TGTGCCAGCAGTTTTGGGACTACACAAGAGACCCAGTACTTC CASSFGTTQETQYF
NA NA TRBJ2-1 TRBV5-4 TGTGCCAGCAGCCCCCGAACCTACAATGAGCAGTTCTTC CASSPRTYNEQFF
NA NA TRBJ2-7 TRBV6-5 TGTGCCAGCAAGGGGTACGGAGGTTCGCACGAGCAGTACTTC CASKGYGGSHEQYF
NA NA TRBJ2-2 TRBV21-1 TGTGCCAGCAGCAAAATGGGTCCAACTAGCGGAAGGTATAACACCGGGGAGCTGTTTTTT CASSKMGPTSGRYNTGELFF
NA NA TRBJ1-5 TRBV20-1 TGCAGTGCTAGAGGGGAGCAGCCCCAGCATTTT CSARGEQPQHF
NA once TRBJ2-5 TRBV5-1 TGCGCCAGCAGCTTGGTTGGGTCTCAAGAGACCCAGTACTTC CASSLVGSQETQYF
NA NA TRBJ1-5 TRBV4-1 TGCGCCAGCAGCCGAACGCCACTGCAGGGAAGGGGGAATCAGCCCCAGCATTTT CASSRTPLQGRGNQPQHF
NA NA TRBJ2-1 TRBV2 TGTGCCACCCCATCGAGAGGGATTAGCTCCTACAATGAGCAGTTCTTC CATPSRGISSYNEQFF
NA NA TRBJ2-2 TRBV7-3 TGTGCCAGCAGCATAAACACCGGGGAGCTGTTTTTT CASSINTGELFF
NA NA TRBJ1-1 TRBV2 TGTGCCAGCAGTGAACTCGGTCCTGAAGCTTTCTTT CASSELGPEAFF
NA NA TRBJ2-5 TRBV27 TGTGCCAGCAGCCCCCGCCCGGGAGGGGACAGGGCAGAGACCCAGTACTTC CASSPRPGGDRAETQYF
NA NA TRBJ2-7 TRBV19 TGTGCCAGTAGTATTACGGAGGCAGGAGGGTACGAGCAGTACTTC CASSITEAGGYEQYF
TRBD1 NA TRBJ2-3 TRBV10-3 TGTGCCATCAGCGACAGGGGCACAGATACGCAGTATTTT CAISDRGTDTQYF
NA few TRBJ2-1 TRBV14 TGTGCCAGCAGCCCGTCGGACGGAAGCTCCTACAATGAGCAGTTCTTC CASSPSDGSSYNEQFF
NA NA TRBJ1-2 TRBV27 TGTGCCAGCAAGTACGGGGGGGCTAACTATGGCTACACCTTC CASKYGGANYGYTF
TRBD1 NA TRBJ1-2 TRBV28 TGTGCCAGCAAACCGGGACAGTTCCTCTATGGCTACACCTTC CASKPGQFLYGYTF
TRBD1 NA TRBJ1-1 TRBV6-5 TGTGCCAGCAGCCCGAGACAGGGAATGAACACTGAAGCTTTCTTT CASSPRQGMNTEAFF
TRBD2 once TRBJ2-7 TRBV6-6 TGTGCCAGCAGCATCCACCCCCCGGGAGGACCATACGAGCAGTACTTC CASSIHPPGGPYEQYF